These 21 T cell receptor beta chains were all obtained from the same sample, sequenced in a study of CD8 T cells in Susac syndrome. An amount of RNA that ranged from roughly 0.45 to 1 ug was reverse transcribed with random hexamers. TCRdb re-analysed the immunoSEQ multiplex PCR reads in MiXCR, keeping a single row per CDR3 protein. The sample yields 100,000 to 150,000 distinct CDR3 sequences, approximately 93% seen once. Sequenced: CD8+ T cells from PBMCs. These receptors originate from a human donor with multiple sclerosis.

The V gene is TRBV25-1, the J gene TRBJ1-1; 7 nucleotides match TRBD1. V lost 8 bases to trimming and J lost 4 bases; unmatched junction nucleotides: 7. CDR3 length: 13 residues. Germline CDR1 is MGHDK and CDR2 is SYGVNS. Here the CDR3 reads CASARGKGTEAFF. CDR3 nucleotide sequence: TGTGCCAGCGCCAGGGGGAAGGGCACTGAAGCTTTCTTT.

The chain recombines TRBV10-3 with TRBJ2-5; D is undetermined. This CDR3 has 13 residues. The V end was cut by 2 bases, the J end by 5 bases, with 9 bases between. Looked up from germline, CDR1 is ENHRY and CDR2 is SYGVKD. Written as DNA, the CDR3 is TGTGCCATCAGTGAGCCCATCGAGGAGACCCAGTACTTC. Translating gives CAISEPIEETQYF.

The rearrangement joins TRBV7-9 to TRBJ2-5; 10 bases fit TRBD1. The CDR3 sequence is 15 residues long. Germline V gene lookup returns CDR1 SEHNR and CDR2 FQNEAQ (reference sequence). The trim removed 4 bases at V and 5 bases at J, leaving 7 bases unmatched. CDR3 bases: TGTGCCAGCAGCTCGACAGGGGGCGCCGGGGAGACCCAGTACTTC. It codes for CASSSTGGAGETQYF.

This chain joins TRBV27 and TRBJ1-2; D perhaps matches TRBD1 (6 bases). Between the trimmed V and J ends, which lost 2 bases and 8 bases, there was a span of 12 bases. The CDR3 consists of 13 residues. CDR1 is MNHEY and CDR2 is SMNVEV in the germline V gene (reference sequence). The CDR3 loop reads CASSLAFDRGYTF. For the CDR3, the DNA is TGTGCCAGCAGTTTAGCCTTCGACAGGGGCTACACCTTC.

This chain joins TRBV14 and TRBJ2-2, with D hard to call. The germline V and J ends were trimmed by 1 base and 3 bases, with 6 bases remaining between them. This CDR3 comprises 14 residues. Germline V lookup: CDR1 SGHDN, CDR2 FVKESK. CDR3 sequence reads: CASSQVGYTGELFF. The CDR3, as DNA: TGTGCCAGCAGCCAAGTCGGGTACACCGGGGAGCTGTTTTTT.

The V gene is TRBV5-4, the J gene TRBJ2-2; perhaps TRBD1 as D (5 bases). The CDR3 extends over 13 amino acids. Trimming shortened V by 5 bases and J by 1 base, and 6 bases separated the two germline ends. Germline-derived CDR1 and CDR2 are SGHNT and YYREEE (reference sequence). CDR3 in amino acids: CASRDKNTGELFF. The CDR3 DNA reads TGTGCCAGCAGGGACAAGAACACCGGGGAGCTGTTTTTT.

This clonotype was detected only a few times. The chain is built from TRBV5-4 and TRBJ1-1, with D hard to call. The germline CDR1 and CDR2 sequences are SGHNT and YYREEE (reference sequence). Trimming removed 0 bases at V and 5 bases at J, with 8 bases between. The CDR3 totals 13 residues. The CDR3 nucleotides are TGTGCCAGCAGCTTGGGGGGATGGACTGAAGCTTTCTTT. It translates to CASSLGGWTEAFF. The variable domain in full, with the rest retrieved from reference TRBV5-4 and TRBJ1-1, is ETGVTQSPTHLIKTRGQQVTLRCSSQSGHNTVSWYQQALGQGPQFIFQYYREEENGRGNFPPRFSGLQFPNYSSELNVNALELDDSALYLCASSLGGWTEAFFGQGTRLTVV.

V gene TRBV19 combines with J gene TRBJ2-7; the match to TRBD1 covers 7 bases. V lost 2 bases, J lost 3 bases, and 7 bases stayed unmatched. The CDR3 is 15 residues long. Germline-derived CDR1 and CDR2 are LNHDA and SQIVND (reference sequence). The CDR3 DNA sequence: TGTGCCAGTAGTATAAGTACAGGACAGGTCTACGAGCAGTACTTC. It specifies CASSISTGQVYEQYF. Drawing the rest from reference TRBV19 and TRBJ2-7, the complete variable domain is DGGITQSPKYLFRKEGQNVTLSCEQNLNHDAMYWYRQDPGQGLRLIYYSQIVNDFQKGDIAEGYSVSREKKESFPLTVTSAQKNPTAFYLCASSISTGQVYEQYFGPGTRLTVT.

The chain recombines TRBV5-6 with TRBJ2-7; D perhaps matches TRBD2 (7 bases). Germline V lookup: CDR1 SGHDT, CDR2 YYEEEE. The V gene lost 4 bases and the J gene lost 8 bases, with 10 bases spanning the gap. This CDR3 is 11 amino acids long. CDR3 bases: TGTGCCAGCAGCCGGGGGGACAAGCAGTACTTC. Protein product: CASSRGDKQYF.

The chain has TRBV7-9 and TRBJ2-1, with a weak D call TRBD2 (6 bases). The length of the CDR3 is 16 residues. Trimming took off 5 bases at V and 0 bases at J, with 14 bases between the two ends. Germline values: CDR1 SEHNR, CDR2 FQNEAQ (reference sequence). CDR3 sequence: CASSPGGADSYNEQFF. CDR3 nucleotide sequence: TGTGCCAGCAGCCCAGGAGGGGCCGACTCCTACAATGAGCAGTTCTTC.

The V and J genes are TRBV2 and TRBJ1-6; D perhaps matches TRBD1 (5 bases). The CDR3 runs to 17 residues. Germline CDR1 SNHLY, CDR2 FYNNEI. The V gene lost 4 bases and the J gene lost 6 bases, with 19 bases spanning the gap. The CDR3, as DNA: TGTGCCAGCAGTGGACCAGGGATCAGGGTGTTTAATTCACCCCTCCACTTT. Protein product: CASSGPGIRVFNSPLHF.

The chain employs TRBV9 and TRBJ1-2; D is uncertain. The length of the CDR3 is 13 residues. The germline V gene encodes CDR1 SGDLS and CDR2 YYNGEE. Trimming stripped 3 bases from V and 6 bases from J, with 12 bases between. The CDR3 is CASSGRSRHGYTF. For the CDR3, the DNA is TGTGCCAGCAGCGGACGTAGCAGGCATGGCTACACCTTC.

This chain connects TRBV9 to TRBJ2-1; perhaps TRBD2 as D (5 bases). The CDR3 is made up of 13 amino acids. The germline CDR1 and CDR2 sequences are SGDLS and YYNGEE. The V end was cut by 0 bases, the J end by 9 bases, with 10 bases between. CDR3 DNA: TGTGCCAGCAGCGTAGTTAGCGCGGCTGAGCAGTTCTTC. This sequence encodes CASSVVSAAEQFF.

This chain uses TRBV6-5 with TRBJ1-2; D is perhaps TRBD1 (5 bases). CDR3 size: 18 residues. The V gene lost 2 bases and the J gene lost 6 bases, with 25 bases spanning the gap. CDR1 and CDR2 from the germline V gene are MNHEY and SVGAGI. The CDR3 sequence: CASSYNFQDTDQVDGYTF. CDR3 nucleotides: TGTGCCAGCAGTTACAATTTCCAGGACACGGACCAAGTCGATGGCTACACCTTC.

This rearrangement joins TRBV10-2 to TRBJ2-5, with D maybe TRBD2 (5 bases). Germline CDR1 reads WSHSY; CDR2 reads SAAADI. Trimming shortened V by 7 bases and J by 5 bases, and 8 bases separated the two germline ends. This CDR3 spans 11 amino acids. The DNA for the CDR3 is TGCGCCAGCATGGGGAGCGAGACCCAGTACTTC. It is translated as CASMGSETQYF.

V and J are TRBV2 and TRBJ2-1; 10 bases agree with TRBD2. The germline V gene encodes CDR1 SNHLY and CDR2 FYNNEI. Trimming took 1 base from V and 0 from J; bases not matched to a gene: 6. The CDR3 length is 18 residues. CDR3 protein: CASSEVAGGTSSYNEQFF. CDR3 nucleotide sequence: TGTGCCAGCAGTGAAGTAGCGGGGGGTACTAGCTCCTACAATGAGCAGTTCTTC.

The genes are TRBV13 and TRBJ1-5; 9 bases fit TRBD1. The V segment lost 0 bases and the J segment 5 bases; nucleotides outside the gene matches: 8. This CDR3 region has 17 residues. Germline V gene sequence: CDR1 PRHDT, CDR2 FYEKMQ (reference sequence). CDR3 coding DNA: TGTGCCAGCAGCTTAGGCCCGACAGGGGGGACGGATCAGCCCCAGCATTTT. It encodes CASSLGPTGGTDQPQHF. Complete variable domain (other parts from reference TRBV13 and TRBJ1-5): AAGVIQSPRHLIKEKRETATLKCYPIPRHDTVYWYQQGPGQDPQFLISFYEKMQSDKGSIPDRFSAQQFSDYHSELNMSSLELGDSALYFCASSLGPTGGTDQPQHFGDGTRLSIL.

This clonotype was seen once. The chain is built from TRBV15 and TRBJ2-1; D might be TRBD2 (6 bases). The CDR3 covers 17 residues. The germline V gene encodes CDR1 LNHNV and CDR2 YYDKDF (reference sequence). With 3 bases removed from V and 8 bases from J, the gap between germline ends came to 23 bases. This chain's CDR3 is CATSSPLSGEEEDEQFF. The CDR3, as DNA: TGTGCCACCAGCAGCCCACTATCGGGGGAGGAGGAGGATGAGCAGTTCTTC.

The V and J genes are TRBV2 and TRBJ1-2; the D gene is possibly TRBD1 (5 bases). V lost 7 bases and J lost 3, with 18 bases in between. The germline V gene has CDR1 SNHLY and CDR2 FYNNEI. The CDR3 spans 15 residues. The CDR3, as DNA: TGTGCCAGCAATCAAGGGTACGGGACCTACTATGGCTACACCTTC. Translating gives CASNQGYGTYYGYTF.

The V gene is TRBV30, the J gene TRBJ2-7; no clear D gene. Germline V gene lookup returns CDR1 GTSNPN and CDR2 SVGIG (reference sequence). This CDR3 is 13 amino acids long. The V end lost 1 base, the J end lost 4 bases, and 11 bases lay between the germline ends. Written as DNA, the CDR3 is TGTGCCTGGAGTGGGGGTAGTATTTACGAGCAGTACTTC. Protein: CAWSGGSIYEQYF. The whole variable domain, filled in from reference TRBV30 and TRBJ2-7, reads SQTIHQWPATLVQPVGSPLSLECTVEGTSNPNLYWYRQAAGRGLQLLFYSVGIGQISSEVPQNLSASRPQDRQFILSSKKLLLSDSGFYLCAWSGGSIYEQYFGPGTRLTVT.

The chain has TRBV6-6 and TRBJ1-2; D is unclear. V shed 8 bases and J shed 6 bases, with 22 bases lying between them. The CDR3 covers 15 residues. Germline CDR1 is MNHNY and CDR2 is SVGAGI (reference sequence). In nucleotides, the CDR3 is TGTGCCAGCCTCCGTGGGCGATCGAGCACCCATGGCTACACCTTC. Amino acids: CASLRGRSSTHGYTF.